The 26 T cell receptor beta chains given below trace back to one sample, sequenced in a study of beta chain features in type 1 diabetes. Study outcomes and limitations: Researchers report that Type 1 diabetes patients had moderately but significantly shorter TCRB CDR3s across all four CD4+ subsets.

These receptors' antigens are unknown. As every portion of the isolated RNA was reverse transcribed, the sequencing read expressed TCRB transcripts. Profiled with immunoSEQ multiplex PCR; TCRdb holds only in-frame clones, not every one. Of 40,000 to 45,000 clones listed, around 70% were seen once; the top ten hold about 2.1%. Sequencing used Tregs from blood. These receptors originate from a woman aged 18-35 years with type 1 diabetes.

The chain employs TRBV5-1 and TRBJ2-7; the D gene is possibly TRBD2 (5 bases). CDR1 SGHRS and CDR2 YFSETQ come from the germline V gene. Trimming took 0 bases from V and 2 from J, leaving 9 bases between them. The CDR3 totals 14 residues. The CDR3 spells CASSLAGVAYEQYF. In DNA, the CDR3 is TGCGCCAGCAGCTTGGCCGGGGTGGCCTACGAGCAGTACTTC.

This chain joins TRBV11-2 and TRBJ2-2; D perhaps matches TRBD2 (6 bases). The CDR3 is 17 amino acids. Germline values: CDR1 SGHAT, CDR2 FQNNGV. The germline V and J ends were trimmed by 5 bases and 0 bases, with 16 bases remaining between them. The CDR3 DNA reads TGTGCCAGCAGCCCCAGGAGTTGGGAGGCGAACACCGGGGAGCTGTTTTTT. Protein product: CASSPRSWEANTGELFF.

The DNA for the CDR3 is TGCGCCAGCAGTCGGGACAGGGGAAGGGAGATCGGAGGCTACACCTTC. This gives the protein CASSRDRGREIGGYTF. The genes are TRBV5-1 and TRBJ1-2; TRBD1 matches 10 bases. With V trimmed by 5 bases and J by 8 bases, 15 bases remained unmatched. CDR3 length: 16 amino acids. Per germline, CDR1 SGHRS and CDR2 YFSETQ.

This clone was observed a few times. V and J are TRBV5-5 and TRBJ2-1, with TRBD1 as a possible D gene (6 bases). The CDR3 sequence is 15 residues long. CDR1 is SGHKS, CDR2 YYEKEE, per germline (reference sequence). V lost 5 bases to trimming and J lost 2 bases, with 14 bases between them. For the CDR3, the DNA is TGTGCCAGCAGGGTTGGACAGTCCCCCTACAATGAGCAGTTCTTC. It yields the protein CASRVGQSPYNEQFF.

Only a few counts were recorded for this clone. V usage is TRBV2 and J usage is TRBJ1-1; D unresolved. CDR3 size: 13 residues. Trimming left V 9 bases short and J 1 base short, with 12 bases between. Germline loops: CDR1 SNHLY, CDR2 FYNNEI. The CDR3 sequence: CASGESRNTEAFF. Written as DNA, the CDR3 is TGTGCCAGTGGGGAGAGTAGGAACACTGAAGCTTTCTTT.

This chain connects TRBV4-1 to TRBJ2-1; the match to TRBD2 covers 11 bases. Germline lookup yields CDR1 MGHRA and CDR2 YSYEKL. J was trimmed by 5 bases and V by 6 bases; bases with no gene match: 21. The CDR3 spans 20 residues. The DNA for the CDR3 is TGCGCCAGCAGTCGATCGGTTGGGCTAGCGGGGGGTCGATCTGACAATGAGCAGTTCTTC. Its translation is CASSRSVGLAGGRSDNEQFF.

The chain uses TRBV4-2 and TRBJ1-6, with unresolved D. CDR1 and CDR2 (germline): LGHNA, YNFKEQ. The CDR3 sequence is 15 residues long. V gave up 5 bases and J gave up 7 bases, with 15 bases separating them. CDR3 sequence reads: CASSVGGVENSPLHF. The CDR3 DNA sequence: TGTGCCAGCAGCGTGGGAGGAGTAGAGAATTCACCCCTCCACTTT.

The rearrangement uses TRBV18 and TRBJ1-5; D is possibly TRBD1 (6 bases). There are 16 residues in the CDR3. The V and J ends lost 0 bases and 5 bases respectively, with 14 bases between them. Germline V gives CDR1 KGHSH, CDR2 LQKENI. The CDR3 reads CASSPPGRGSYQPQHF. The CDR3 coding sequence is TGTGCCAGCTCACCACCGGGCAGGGGTTCCTATCAGCCCCAGCATTTT.

Only a few counts were recorded for this clone. J is TRBJ2-5 and V is TRBV29-1; the D gene is possibly TRBD2 (7 bases). Near its end, the DNA agrees better with TRBJ2-7, so the J call may be wrong. The CDR3 loop spans 14 amino acids. The germline CDR1 and CDR2 sequences are SQVTM and ANQGSEA. DNA of the CDR3: TGCAGCGTTGAAGATTCGGGGAGGGGGTACGAGCAGTACTTC. Amino acid sequence: CSVEDSGRGYEQYF.

Details on this clone: A junction end diverges from the germline sequence, so it may reflect a read error. The chain employs TRBV29-1 and TRBJ2-7, with TRBD2 as a possible D gene (5 bases). Per germline, CDR1 SQVTM and CDR2 ANQGSEA. CDR3 length equals 13 residues. The chain's CDR3 is CSALAPLSHEQYF. Here the CDR3 DNA reads TGCAGCGCCCTAGCTCCTCTCTCCCACGAGCAGTACTTC.

Only a few counts were recorded for this clone. V usage is TRBV7-9 and J usage is TRBJ2-3; TRBD2 is a possible D gene (6 bases). The CDR3 has 16 residues. Per germline, CDR1 SEHNR and CDR2 FQNEAQ (reference sequence). Trimming shortened V by 10 bases and J by 0 bases, and 20 bases separated the two germline ends. The CDR3 sequence: CAIGGGAGSSTDTQYF. In nucleotides, the CDR3 is TGTGCCATCGGAGGAGGGGCGGGGTCGAGCACAGATACGCAGTATTTT. The entire variable domain, with the rest obtained from reference TRBV7-9 and TRBJ2-3, is as follows: DTGVSQNPRHKITKRGQNVTFRCDPISEHNRLYWYRQTLGQGPEFLTYFQNEAQLEKSRLLSDRFSAERPKGSFSTLEIQRTEQGDSAMYLCAIGGGAGSSTDTQYFGPGTRLTVL.

This sequence joins TRBV10-3 and TRBJ1-2, with D possibly TRBD1 on 5 matching bases. The germline V gene encodes CDR1 ENHRY and CDR2 SYGVKD. Trimming left V 2 bases short and J 7 bases short, with 17 bases between. The CDR3 length is 15 residues. The CDR3 reads CAISEKNRQGIGYTF. In nucleotides, the CDR3 is TGTGCCATCAGTGAGAAGAATCGTCAGGGCATTGGCTACACCTTC.

This clone has a handful of counts. This chain joins TRBV4-1 and TRBJ1-1; weak D call: TRBD1 (5 bases). This CDR3 comprises 14 residues. The V end was cut by 6 bases, the J end by 1 base, with 12 bases between. CDR1 is MGHRA and CDR2 is YSYEKL in the germline V gene. The DNA of the CDR3 is TGCGCCAGCAGATCTACTACAGGGAACACTGAAGCTTTCTTT. Amino acid sequence: CASRSTTGNTEAFF.

In this sample, this clone turned up a few times. The chain combines TRBV4-1 with TRBJ1-4, with 7 bases lining up with TRBD1. Per the germline V gene, CDR1 is MGHRA and CDR2 is YSYEKL. This CDR3 comprises 15 residues. J lost 7 bases, V lost 7 bases, and 12 bases had no gene match. In nucleotides, the CDR3 is TGCGCCAGCAACACAGGGGAGAATGGGGTTGAAAAACTGTTTTTT. It is translated as CASNTGENGVEKLFF.

This clone was seen a few times. The chain has TRBV11-2 and TRBJ1-2, with 9 bases fitting TRBD1. From germline, CDR1 is SGHAT and CDR2 FQNNGV. With 1 base clipped from V and 8 bases from J, the junction kept 5 bases outside the gene matches. There are 14 residues in the CDR3. The CDR3 DNA reads TGTGCCAGCAGCTTAGGGACAGGGGCTGGCGGCTACACCTTC. Translated: CASSLGTGAGGYTF.

The rearrangement links TRBV10-1 to TRBJ2-3; D is perhaps TRBD1 (6 bases). This CDR3 contains 15 residues. V was pared by 3 bases and J by 0 bases, with 10 bases between. Per the germline V gene, CDR1 is WNHNN and CDR2 is SYGVQD (reference sequence). CDR3 bases: TGCGCCAGCAGTGATAGGGGGACAAGCACAGATACGCAGTATTTT. Its protein product is CASSDRGTSTDTQYF.

On this clone: Sequence at one end of the junction differs from germline and may be a read error. This chain links TRBV5-1 with TRBJ2-7; the D is unclear. The CDR3 sequence is 15 residues long. Looked up from germline, CDR1 is SGHRS and CDR2 is YFSETQ. As DNA, the CDR3 is TGTGCCAGCAGCTTGTTTGGTGGGCCGGCCTACGAGCAGTACTTC. Its translation: CASSLFGGPAYEQYF.

Only a few counts were recorded for this clone. The J gene is TRBJ2-5, the V gene TRBV6-6, with a weak D call TRBD1 (5 bases). This CDR3 is built from 11 residues. In germline, CDR1 is MNHNY, CDR2 SVGAGI (reference sequence). Deletions cut 7 bases from V and 5 bases from J, with 8 bases between. This chain's CDR3 is CASKGWETQYF. DNA for the CDR3: TGTGCCAGCAAGGGGTGGGAGACCCAGTACTTC.

This clone was picked up a small number of times. V usage is TRBV2 and J usage is TRBJ1-2; 7 bases line up with TRBD1. CDR3 length: 15 residues. CDR1 and CDR2 (germline): SNHLY, FYNNEI. With V trimmed by 1 base and J by 4 bases, 6 bases remained unmatched. The CDR3 sequence is CASSEGQGGPYGYTF. The CDR3 coding sequence is TGTGCCAGCAGTGAAGGGCAGGGGGGCCCCTATGGCTACACCTTC.

The chain employs TRBV7-2 and TRBJ2-7, with 13 nucleotides matching TRBD2. V dropped 5 bases and J dropped 4; count of bases not matched to a gene: 14. Germline V gene data show CDR1 as SGHTA and CDR2 as FQGNSA. This CDR3 has 18 amino acids. The CDR3 sequence is CASSPRTSGSSGHYEQYF. In DNA form, the CDR3 reads TGTGCCAGCAGCCCCCGGACTAGCGGGAGTTCGGGTCATTACGAGCAGTACTTC.

The J gene is TRBJ1-1, the V gene TRBV6-5; possibly TRBD1 for D (5 bases). The CDR3 spans 15 residues. Germline lookup yields CDR1 MNHEY and CDR2 SVGAGI. Trimming left V 7 bases short and J 10 bases short, with 25 bases between. The CDR3 region is CASISGGAGIGGAFF. CDR3 nucleotide sequence: TGTGCCAGCATTTCGGGAGGGGCAGGGATTGGGGGAGCTTTCTTT.

V is TRBV9 and J is TRBJ2-7; perhaps TRBD2 as D (6 bases). The CDR3 is made up of 15 amino acids. Germline assignment: CDR1 SGDLS and CDR2 YYNGEE. V lost 0 bases and J lost 6, with 16 bases in between. CDR3 bases: TGTGCCAGCAGCGTAGGCGGGGACTTAGGACCCGAGCAGTACTTC. It specifies CASSVGGDLGPEQYF.

The rearrangement joins TRBV19 to TRBJ1-5, with D hard to call. The V gene lost 4 bases and the J gene lost 3 bases, with 22 bases spanning the gap. Germline CDR1 LNHDA, CDR2 SQIVND (reference sequence). The length of the CDR3 is 18 residues. The CDR3 is CASSNILRGLLYNQPQHF. CDR3 DNA: TGTGCCAGTAGTAACATACTTCGGGGTCTCCTTTACAATCAGCCCCAGCATTTT.

The rearrangement links TRBV19 to TRBJ2-3; 12 bases are a match to TRBD2. V lost 8 bases, J lost 4 bases, and 7 bases stayed unmatched. Per the germline V gene, CDR1 is LNHDA and CDR2 is SQIVND (reference sequence). This CDR3 is 15 amino acids long. CDR3 bases: TGTGCCAGTCGCCTCACTAGCGGGAGGCCAGATACGCAGTATTTT. Its protein product is CASRLTSGRPDTQYF.

The rearrangement links TRBV5-8 to TRBJ2-7; unclear D gene. Germline assignment: CDR1 SGHTS and CDR2 YDEGEE. CDR3 size: 12 residues. Trimming took 0 bases from V and 9 from J, leaving 10 bases between them. CDR3 region: CASSLGQAVQYF. DNA for the CDR3: TGTGCCAGCAGCTTGGGCCAGGCCGTGCAGTACTTC.

The chain uses TRBV19 and TRBJ1-1, with a possible D match to TRBD1 (6 bases). The V end lost 10 bases, the J end lost 0 bases, and 12 bases lay between the germline ends. This CDR3 spans 13 amino acids. Germline CDR1 and CDR2: LNHDA and SQIVND (reference sequence). CDR3 residues: CANGQLLNTEAFF. The CDR3 DNA is TGTGCCAATGGACAGTTGTTGAACACTGAAGCTTTCTTT. Combining the CDR3 with reference TRBV19 and TRBJ1-1 gives the whole variable domain DGGITQSPKYLFRKEGQNVTLSCEQNLNHDAMYWYRQDPGQGLRLIYYSQIVNDFQKGDIAEGYSVSREKKESFPLTVTSAQKNPTAFYLCANGQLLNTEAFFGQGTRLTVV.